A single sample is the source of the 9 T cell receptor beta chains below, sequenced in a study of blood T cell repertoires in COVID-19. Sequencing used immunoSEQ multiplex PCR; TCRdb keeps in-frame clones, though not all of them. The table includes about 140,000 clones, about 88% detected once. Sequenced: peripheral blood. Receptors were obtained from a human donor in a cohort sampled during active COVID-19.

The CDR3 DNA sequence: TGTGCCACCTCGGGGAACACCGGGGAGCTGTTTTTT. It specifies CATSGNTGELFF. The chain carries TRBV12-3 or TRBV12-4 and TRBJ2-2; D is unresolved. This CDR3 has 12 residues. With 10 bases removed from V and 1 base from J, the gap between germline ends came to 7 bases.

The V gene is TRBV6-5, the J gene TRBJ1-1; D gene unclear. The V end was cut by 2 bases, the J end by 1 base, with 5 bases between. Germline values: CDR1 MNHEY, CDR2 SVGAGI. CDR3 length equals 13 residues. This CDR3 is CASSYAENTEAFF. In DNA form, the CDR3 reads TGTGCCAGCAGTTACGCAGAGAACACTGAAGCTTTCTTT.

The J gene is TRBJ1-2, the V gene TRBV28; TRBD1 matches 9 bases. V was clipped by 3 bases and J by 7 bases; unmatched bases: 6. The CDR3 has 14 residues. Germline CDR1 MDHEN, CDR2 SYDVKM. CDR3 nucleotides: TGTGCCAGCAGTTTTGACAGGACAGGGGTTGGCTACACCTTC. It is translated as CASSFDRTGVGYTF.

The V and J genes are TRBV4-1 and TRBJ1-4; tentative D call: TRBD1 (6 bases). CDR3 length equals 15 residues. V dropped 1 base and J dropped 8 bases, with 14 bases sitting between them. The germline V gene encodes CDR1 MGHRA and CDR2 YSYEKL. The CDR3 sequence is CASSQGWGQREKLFF. CDR3 DNA sequence: TGCGCCAGCAGCCAAGGCTGGGGGCAAAGGGAAAAACTGTTTTTT.

This clone was observed once. The V call is TRBV5-5, the J call TRBJ2-1; 8 bases align to TRBD1. Germline assignment: CDR1 SGHKS and CDR2 YYEKEE (reference sequence). The CDR3 has 14 residues. V was pared by 1 base and J by 7 bases, with 4 bases of the junction left unmatched. CDR3 residues: CASSLMQGANEQFF. As DNA, the CDR3 is TGTGCCAGCAGCTTGATGCAGGGGGCGAATGAGCAGTTCTTC.

V and J are TRBV27 and TRBJ2-7; 13 bases map to TRBD2. From germline, CDR1 is MNHEY and CDR2 SMNVEV (reference sequence). CDR3 length equals 13 residues. V dropped 8 bases and J dropped 4; count of bases not matched to a gene: 2. The DNA of the CDR3 is TGTGCCAGCCGGACTAGCGGGAGTTACGAGCAGTACTTC. It codes for CASRTSGSYEQYF.

The V gene is TRBV5-5, the J gene TRBJ1-1; no clear D gene. V lost 1 base to trimming and J lost 5 bases, with 18 bases between them. Looked up from germline, CDR1 is SGHKS and CDR2 is YYEKEE (reference sequence). The CDR3 contains 16 residues. Written as DNA, the CDR3 is TGTGCCAGCAGCTTGTTACCAGTCCCTAGAGGGACTGAAGCTTTCTTT. It encodes CASSLLPVPRGTEAFF.

The chain carries TRBV11-2 and TRBJ2-7; TRBD2 aligns across 11 bases. The V gene end was trimmed by 3 bases and the J gene end by 2 bases; junction bases not matched to a gene: 6. In germline, CDR1 is SGHAT, CDR2 FQNNGV. This CDR3 has 16 amino acids. CDR3 region: CASSLGTSGATYEQYF. The CDR3 nucleotides are TGTGCCAGCAGCTTGGGGACTAGCGGCGCCACCTACGAGCAGTACTTC.

This clone was recorded once. This chain joins TRBV28 and TRBJ1-6; TRBD1 is a possible D gene (5 bases). In germline, CDR1 is MDHEN, CDR2 SYDVKM. The CDR3 totals 15 residues. Trimming stripped 1 base from V and 9 bases from J, with 13 bases between. For the CDR3, the DNA is TGTGCCAGCAGTTTATTCGTACCGGGGGGTTCACCCCTCCACTTT. The encoded protein is CASSLFVPGGSPLHF.